The rows below give T cell receptor beta chains drawn from one sample of a study of technical replicates of blood from a few donors. Only in-frame clones appear in the TCRdb table, and some are missing; sequencing was by immunoSEQ multiplex PCR. Of over 50,000 clones in the sample, almost 97% were seen once. Sequencing was performed on T cells isolated from PBMCs. These receptors originate from a human donor in good health. Both conserved end residues are part of each CDR3. D genes are given only for firm matches. Part of the rows lack a size; the others show once, few, many or a class for expanded clones.

V gene: TRBV5-1
clone size: -
D gene: TRBD2
J gene: TRBJ2-7
CDR3 DNA: TGCGCCAGCAGCTTGTGGACTAGCCGAAGCTCCTACGAGCAGTACTTC
CDR3 protein: CASSLWTSRSSYEQYF

V gene: TRBV5-1
clone size: -
D gene: TRBD2
J gene: TRBJ2-1
CDR3 DNA: TGCGCCAGCAGCCAGGGGACTAGCTCTTCGATGGATGAGCAGTTCTTC
CDR3 protein: CASSQGTSSSMDEQFF

V gene: TRBV5-1
clone size: -
D gene: -
J gene: TRBJ1-1
CDR3 DNA: TGCGCCAGCAGCTTAGAGGGGAACACTGAAGCTTTCTTT
CDR3 protein: CASSLEGNTEAFF

V gene: TRBV5-1
clone size: -
D gene: TRBD2
J gene: TRBJ2-3
CDR3 DNA: TGCGCCAGCAGCTTAGATGGGAGGGCCGACGATACGCAGTATTTT
CDR3 protein: CASSLDGRADDTQYF

V gene: TRBV5-6
clone size: -
D gene: -
J gene: TRBJ2-5
CDR3 DNA: TGTGCCAGCAGCGATTTGTCCAGAGAGACCCAGTACTTC
CDR3 protein: CASSDLSRETQYF

V gene: TRBV5-1
clone size: -
D gene: -
J gene: TRBJ1-6
CDR3 DNA: TGCGCCAGCAGCCCGGACCCCGCTGATTCATGGGGCTCACCCCTCCACTTT
CDR3 protein: CASSPDPADSWGSPLHF

V gene: TRBV5-1
clone size: -
D gene: -
J gene: TRBJ1-1
CDR3 DNA: TGCGCCAGCAGCTTGGCTCAGGGTCGGGAAGCTTTCTTT
CDR3 protein: CASSLAQGREAFF

V gene: TRBV9
clone size: once
D gene: TRBD2
J gene: TRBJ2-5
CDR3 DNA: TGTGCCAGCAGCGTAGGTAGCGGGGTATTTGGAGAGACCCAGTACTTC
CDR3 protein: CASSVGSGVFGETQYF

V gene: TRBV28
clone size: -
D gene: TRBD2
J gene: TRBJ2-7
CDR3 DNA: TGTGCCAGCAGTTTTGATTTTAGGAGCGGGAGTTACGAGCAGTACTTC
CDR3 protein: CASSFDFRSGSYEQYF

V gene: TRBV7-9
clone size: -
D gene: -
J gene: TRBJ1-5
CDR3 DNA: TGTGCCAGCAGTAGGAGCCAGCATTTT
CDR3 protein: CASSRSQHF

V gene: TRBV16
clone size: -
D gene: -
J gene: TRBJ2-5
CDR3 DNA: TGTGCCAGCAGCCCACCTGGGGGGCAAGAGACCCAGTACTTC
CDR3 protein: CASSPPGGQETQYF

V gene: TRBV15
clone size: once
D gene: TRBD2
J gene: TRBJ2-5
CDR3 DNA: TGTGCCACCAGCAGACTAGCGGGTGGGGAGACCCAGTACTTC
CDR3 protein: CATSRLAGGETQYF

V gene: TRBV28
clone size: -
D gene: -
J gene: TRBJ2-4
CDR3 DNA: TGTGCCAGCAGTTTAGCGCGTGGGGGCCAAAACATTCAGTACTTC
CDR3 protein: CASSLARGGQNIQYF

V gene: TRBV18
clone size: once
D gene: -
J gene: TRBJ1-4
CDR3 DNA: TGTGCCAGCTCACCAGAGCGGGGGGCTAGTGAAAAACTGTTTTTT
CDR3 protein: CASSPERGASEKLFF

V gene: TRBV6-1
clone size: -
D gene: -
J gene: TRBJ1-2
CDR3 DNA: TGTGCCAGCAGTGGATATGACAGGCAAACTGGCTACACCTTC
CDR3 protein: CASSGYDRQTGYTF

V gene: TRBV19
clone size: once
D gene: -
J gene: TRBJ2-7
CDR3 DNA: TGTGCCAGTAGTATAGGAGGGCAGCCGGAGACCTACGAGCAGTACTTC
CDR3 protein: CASSIGGQPETYEQYF

V gene: TRBV2
clone size: -
D gene: TRBD1
J gene: TRBJ2-5
CDR3 DNA: TGTGCCAGCAGATACAGGGGAATCCAAGAGACCCAGTACTTC
CDR3 protein: CASRYRGIQETQYF

V gene: TRBV18
clone size: -
D gene: TRBD1
J gene: TRBJ1-2
CDR3 DNA: TGTGCCAGCTCACCCCTGGCAGGGGGTGAGAACTATGGCTACACCTTC
CDR3 protein: CASSPLAGGENYGYTF

V gene: TRBV4-1
clone size: -
D gene: -
J gene: TRBJ1-3
CDR3 DNA: TGCGCCAGCGCATCGTCTACTGGAAACACCATATATTTT
CDR3 protein: CASASSTGNTIYF

V gene: TRBV21-1
clone size: -
D gene: -
J gene: TRBJ1-1
CDR3 DNA: TGTGCCAGCAGCAAAGATGCTTGCGTCCCGGGACAGGGGCCGAACACTGAAGCTTTCTTT
CDR3 protein: CASSKDACVPGQGPNTEAFF

V gene: TRBV5-1
clone size: -
D gene: TRBD2
J gene: TRBJ2-7
CDR3 DNA: TGCGCCAGCAGCTTGGCACTAGCGGGGGGATACGAGCAGTACTTC
CDR3 protein: CASSLALAGGYEQYF

V gene: TRBV5-4
clone size: -
D gene: -
J gene: TRBJ1-5
CDR3 DNA: TGTGCCAGCAGCTTCGGGAAAGAGGGGCCCCAGCATTTT
CDR3 protein: CASSFGKEGPQHF

V gene: TRBV9
clone size: -
D gene: TRBD2
J gene: TRBJ2-1
CDR3 DNA: TGTGCCAGCAGTCCAGGACTAGCGGGAGATTCCGCGGAAGTCAATGAGCAGTTCTTC
CDR3 protein: CASSPGLAGDSAEVNEQFF

V gene: TRBV5-8
clone size: -
D gene: TRBD2
J gene: TRBJ2-1
CDR3 DNA: TGTGCCAGCAGGTTCACTTCTAGCGGGAGCTGGTTCTTC
CDR3 protein: CASRFTSSGSWFF

V gene: TRBV11-2
clone size: -
D gene: -
J gene: TRBJ2-1
CDR3 DNA: TGTGCCAGCAGCTTAGTGAGGTACAATGAGCAGTTCTTC
CDR3 protein: CASSLVRYNEQFF

V gene: TRBV7-9
clone size: -
D gene: -
J gene: TRBJ2-7
CDR3 DNA: TGTGCCAGCAGCTTCGGGACATACTACGAGCAGTACTTC
CDR3 protein: CASSFGTYYEQYF

V gene: TRBV10-3
clone size: -
D gene: TRBD2
J gene: TRBJ2-3
CDR3 DNA: TGTGCCATCTCGAGGTTGGCGGGAGAAACAGATACGCAGTATTTT
CDR3 protein: CAISRLAGETDTQYF

V gene: TRBV29-1
clone size: -
D gene: TRBD1
J gene: TRBJ1-2
CDR3 DNA: TGCAGCGTTGACTCAGGGGGCACCTATGGCTACACCTTC
CDR3 protein: CSVDSGGTYGYTF

V gene: TRBV29-1
clone size: -
D gene: -
J gene: TRBJ2-7
CDR3 DNA: TGCAGCGCCCGGGCCCCCGGGGCCTACGAGCAGTACTTC
CDR3 protein: CSARAPGAYEQYF

V gene: TRBV27
clone size: -
D gene: -
J gene: TRBJ1-6
CDR3 DNA: TGTGCCAGCGGTACCGATGGGGCTATCGATAATTCACCCCTCCACTTT
CDR3 protein: CASGTDGAIDNSPLHF

V gene: TRBV28
clone size: -
D gene: -
J gene: TRBJ2-7
CDR3 DNA: TGTGCCAGCAATTCACCCGACAAGGCCAACGAGCAGTACTTC
CDR3 protein: CASNSPDKANEQYF

V gene: TRBV4-1
clone size: -
D gene: -
J gene: TRBJ2-7
CDR3 DNA: TGCGCCAGCAGCCAAGACGGCGACGGGGGTTTTGGCGAGCAGTACTTC
CDR3 protein: CASSQDGDGGFGEQYF

V gene: TRBV29-1
clone size: -
D gene: -
J gene: TRBJ2-7
CDR3 DNA: TGCAGCGCCCGTTACGGGGGAATCTACGAGCAGTACTTC
CDR3 protein: CSARYGGIYEQYF

V gene: TRBV5-6
clone size: once
D gene: TRBD1
J gene: TRBJ1-2
CDR3 DNA: TGTGCCAGCAGCTTGATCTCCAGGGACAGGGGGAGCTATGGCTACACCTTC
CDR3 protein: CASSLISRDRGSYGYTF

V gene: TRBV5-8
clone size: -
D gene: -
J gene: TRBJ1-2
CDR3 DNA: TGTGCCAGCAGCTCCACAGGGTTTGGCTACACCTTC
CDR3 protein: CASSSTGFGYTF

V gene: TRBV11-2
clone size: -
D gene: -
J gene: TRBJ1-4
CDR3 DNA: TGTGCCAGCAGCTCGTCAGATCCTTGGAGTGAAAAACTGTTTTTT
CDR3 protein: CASSSSDPWSEKLFF

V gene: TRBV28
clone size: -
D gene: -
J gene: TRBJ2-1
CDR3 DNA: TGTGCCAGCAGTTTAGAAAAGGCAGGGATAGATGAGCAGTTCTTC
CDR3 protein: CASSLEKAGIDEQFF

V gene: TRBV7-9
clone size: -
D gene: TRBD2
J gene: TRBJ2-2
CDR3 DNA: TGTGCCAGCAGCTTCTTAGCGGGAGGGCCTTCCGGGGAGCTGTTTTTT
CDR3 protein: CASSFLAGGPSGELFF

V gene: TRBV5-4
clone size: -
D gene: -
J gene: TRBJ2-2
CDR3 DNA: TGTGCCAGCAGCTGGGGCTCCGGGGAGCTGTTTTTT
CDR3 protein: CASSWGSGELFF

V gene: TRBV11-1
clone size: -
D gene: TRBD1
J gene: TRBJ2-3
CDR3 DNA: TGTGCCAGCAGCTGGACAGGAACCACAGATACGCAGTATTTT
CDR3 protein: CASSWTGTTDTQYF

V gene: TRBV2
clone size: -
D gene: -
J gene: TRBJ2-2
CDR3 DNA: TGTGCCAGCAGACAGTTTTCGAACACCGGGGAGCTGTTTTTT
CDR3 protein: CASRQFSNTGELFF

V gene: TRBV6-5
clone size: -
D gene: -
J gene: TRBJ1-1
CDR3 DNA: TGTGCCAGCAGTTATTCTTTGACAGGCACTGAAGCTTTCTTT
CDR3 protein: CASSYSLTGTEAFF

V gene: TRBV6-1
clone size: once
D gene: -
J gene: TRBJ1-5
CDR3 DNA: TGTGCCAGCAGTGAAGAGAGATATAGCAATCAGCCCCAGCATTTT
CDR3 protein: CASSEERYSNQPQHF

V gene: TRBV29-1
clone size: -
D gene: TRBD2
J gene: TRBJ2-5
CDR3 DNA: TGCAGCGTTGAGCGACTAGCGAAACAAGAGACCCAGTACTTC
CDR3 protein: CSVERLAKQETQYF

V gene: TRBV2
clone size: -
D gene: TRBD1
J gene: TRBJ1-1
CDR3 DNA: TGTGCCAGCAGGCCACGACAGGGGATGAACACTGAAGCTTTCTTT
CDR3 protein: CASRPRQGMNTEAFF

V gene: TRBV19
clone size: -
D gene: -
J gene: TRBJ2-2
CDR3 DNA: TGTGCCAGTAGTATTGGGCAGAACACCGGGGAGCTGTTTTTT
CDR3 protein: CASSIGQNTGELFF

V gene: TRBV7-9
clone size: -
D gene: TRBD1
J gene: TRBJ1-2
CDR3 DNA: TGTGCCAGCACCCGACAGGGAGGCTCCCGGGGCTATGGCTACACCTTC
CDR3 protein: CASTRQGGSRGYGYTF

V gene: TRBV30
clone size: once
D gene: -
J gene: TRBJ2-5
CDR3 DNA: TGTGCCTGCGGGGTACAAGAGACCCAGTACTTC
CDR3 protein: CACGVQETQYF

V gene: TRBV10-3
clone size: -
D gene: -
J gene: TRBJ2-2
CDR3 DNA: TGTGCCATCGCAGGGTTGGGTAACACCGGGGAGCTGTTTTTT
CDR3 protein: CAIAGLGNTGELFF

V gene: TRBV15
clone size: -
D gene: TRBD1
J gene: TRBJ2-5
CDR3 DNA: TGTGCCACCAGCAAAACAGGGGGAGCGGGCCAAGAGACCCAGTACTTC
CDR3 protein: CATSKTGGAGQETQYF

V gene: TRBV7-6
clone size: -
D gene: -
J gene: TRBJ2-2
CDR3 DNA: TGTGCCAGCAGCTCGTACAGGGACACCGGGGAGCTGTTTTTT
CDR3 protein: CASSSYRDTGELFF

V gene: TRBV5-1
clone size: -
D gene: -
J gene: TRBJ1-2
CDR3 DNA: TGCGCCAGCAGAACGCAACAACAGGGTAGCTATGGCTACACCTTC
CDR3 protein: CASRTQQQGSYGYTF

V gene: TRBV12-5
clone size: -
D gene: TRBD2
J gene: TRBJ2-2
CDR3 DNA: TGTGCTAGTGGTTTCGGTGAGGTTGGCGGGAGAGAGACCGGGGAGCTGTTTTTT
CDR3 protein: CASGFGEVGGRETGELFF

V gene: TRBV4-1
clone size: -
D gene: -
J gene: TRBJ1-6
CDR3 DNA: TGCGCCAGCAGCCAAGATCTCGATGTTGTGTCCCGGGGATCACCCCTCCACTTT
CDR3 protein: CASSQDLDVVSRGSPLHF

V gene: TRBV4-1
clone size: -
D gene: -
J gene: TRBJ2-7
CDR3 DNA: TGCGCCAGCAGCCAAGTTGGCAGGGGCAAGTACGAGCAGTACTTC
CDR3 protein: CASSQVGRGKYEQYF

V gene: TRBV7-9
clone size: -
D gene: -
J gene: TRBJ1-4
CDR3 DNA: TGTGCCAGCAGCTTAGCAGGGGGAAATGAAAAACTGTTTTTT
CDR3 protein: CASSLAGGNEKLFF

V gene: TRBV18
clone size: once
D gene: -
J gene: TRBJ1-1
CDR3 DNA: TGTGCCAGCTCACCTGGCAGGGTGGTCGTTAACACTGAAGCTTTCTTT
CDR3 protein: CASSPGRVVVNTEAFF